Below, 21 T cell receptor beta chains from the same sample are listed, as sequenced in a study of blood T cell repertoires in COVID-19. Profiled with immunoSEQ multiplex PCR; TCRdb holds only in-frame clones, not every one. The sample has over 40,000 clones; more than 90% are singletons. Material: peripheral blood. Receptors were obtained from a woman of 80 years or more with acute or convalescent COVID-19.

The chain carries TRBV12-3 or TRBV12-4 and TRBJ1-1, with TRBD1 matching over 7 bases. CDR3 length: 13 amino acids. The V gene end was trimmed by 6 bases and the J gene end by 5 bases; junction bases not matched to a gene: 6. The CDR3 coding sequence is TGTGCCAGCAGCAACAGGGGATTTACTGAAGCTTTCTTT. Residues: CASSNRGFTEAFF.

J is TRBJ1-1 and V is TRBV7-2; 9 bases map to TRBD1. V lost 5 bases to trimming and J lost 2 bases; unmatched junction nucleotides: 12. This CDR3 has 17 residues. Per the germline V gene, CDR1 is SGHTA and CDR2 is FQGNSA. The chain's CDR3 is CASSVRTYRGRNTEAFF. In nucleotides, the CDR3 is TGTGCCAGCAGCGTTCGAACTTACAGGGGGCGCAACACTGAAGCTTTCTTT. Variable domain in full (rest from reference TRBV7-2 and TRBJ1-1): GAGVSQSPSNKVTEKGKDVELRCDPISGHTALYWYRQSLGQGLEFLIYFQGNSAPDKSGLPSDRFSAERTGGSVSTLTIQRTQQEDSAVYLCASSVRTYRGRNTEAFFGQGTRLTVV.

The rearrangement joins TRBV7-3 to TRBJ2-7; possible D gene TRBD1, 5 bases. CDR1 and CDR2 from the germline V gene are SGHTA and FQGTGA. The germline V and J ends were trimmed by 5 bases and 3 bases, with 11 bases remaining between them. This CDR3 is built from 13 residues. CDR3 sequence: CASSPDSIYEQYF. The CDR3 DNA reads TGTGCCAGCAGCCCAGACAGTATCTACGAGCAGTACTTC.

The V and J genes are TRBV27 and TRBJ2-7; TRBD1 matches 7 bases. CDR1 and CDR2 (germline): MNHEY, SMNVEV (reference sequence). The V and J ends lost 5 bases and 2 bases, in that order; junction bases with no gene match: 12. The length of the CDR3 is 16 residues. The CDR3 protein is CASSQLPPGQTYEQYF. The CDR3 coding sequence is TGTGCCAGCAGTCAATTGCCCCCGGGACAGACCTACGAGCAGTACTTC.

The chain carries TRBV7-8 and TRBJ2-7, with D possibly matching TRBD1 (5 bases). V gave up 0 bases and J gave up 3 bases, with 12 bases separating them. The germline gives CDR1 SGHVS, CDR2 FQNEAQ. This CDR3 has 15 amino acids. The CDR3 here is CASSLAAHRSYEQYF. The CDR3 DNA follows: TGTGCCAGCAGCTTAGCAGCCCACAGGAGCTACGAGCAGTACTTC. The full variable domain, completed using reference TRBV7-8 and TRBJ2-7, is GAGVSQSPRYKVAKRGQDVALRCDPISGHVSLFWYQQALGQGPEFLTYFQNEAQLDKSGLPSDRFFAERPEGSVSTLKIQRTQQEDSAVYLCASSLAAHRSYEQYFGPGTRLTVT.

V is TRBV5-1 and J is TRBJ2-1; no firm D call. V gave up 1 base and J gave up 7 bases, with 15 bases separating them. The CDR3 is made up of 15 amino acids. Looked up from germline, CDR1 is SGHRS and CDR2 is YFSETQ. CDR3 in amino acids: CASSLLSPGPNEQFF. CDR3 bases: TGCGCCAGCAGCTTGTTATCTCCAGGCCCGAATGAGCAGTTCTTC.

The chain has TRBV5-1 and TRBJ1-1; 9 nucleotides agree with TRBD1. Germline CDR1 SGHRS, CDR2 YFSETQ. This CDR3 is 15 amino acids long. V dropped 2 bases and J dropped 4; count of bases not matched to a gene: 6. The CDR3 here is CASSFSGQGATEAFF. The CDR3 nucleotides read TGCGCCAGCAGCTTTTCGGGACAGGGAGCCACTGAAGCTTTCTTT.

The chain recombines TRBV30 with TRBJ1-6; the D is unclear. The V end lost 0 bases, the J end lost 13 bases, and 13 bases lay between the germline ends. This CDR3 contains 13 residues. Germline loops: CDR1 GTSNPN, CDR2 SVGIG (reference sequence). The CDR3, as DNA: TGTGCCTGGAGTGTACAAAGTCAGATTCCCCTCCACTTT. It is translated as CAWSVQSQIPLHF.

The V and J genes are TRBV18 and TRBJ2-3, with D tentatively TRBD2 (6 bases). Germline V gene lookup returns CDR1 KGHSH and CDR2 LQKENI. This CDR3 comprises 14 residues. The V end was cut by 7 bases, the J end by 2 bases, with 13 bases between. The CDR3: CASFVGSPTDTQYF. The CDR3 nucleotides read TGTGCCAGCTTTGTCGGGAGTCCCACAGATACGCAGTATTTT.

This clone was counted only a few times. CDR3 DNA: TGTGCCAGCAGCACCGGGGATCAGGTCACTGAAGCTTTCTTT. This encodes CASSTGDQVTEAFF. V is TRBV4-2 and J is TRBJ1-1, with D hard to call. V was pared by 5 bases and J by 4 bases, with 14 bases between. This CDR3 spans 14 amino acids. Germline V gene lookup returns CDR1 LGHNA and CDR2 YNFKEQ.

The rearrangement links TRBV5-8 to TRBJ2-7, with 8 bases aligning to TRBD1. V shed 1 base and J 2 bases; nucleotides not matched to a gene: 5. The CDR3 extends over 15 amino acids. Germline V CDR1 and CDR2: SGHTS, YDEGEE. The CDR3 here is CASSLYGTGTYEQYF. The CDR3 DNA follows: TGTGCCAGCAGCTTGTACGGGACAGGAACCTACGAGCAGTACTTC.

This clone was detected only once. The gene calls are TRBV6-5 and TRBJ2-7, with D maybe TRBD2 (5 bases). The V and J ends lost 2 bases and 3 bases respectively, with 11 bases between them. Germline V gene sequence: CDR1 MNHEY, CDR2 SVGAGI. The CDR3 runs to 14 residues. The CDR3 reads CASSYPSGFYEQYF. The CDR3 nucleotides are TGTGCCAGCAGTTACCCCTCGGGGTTCTACGAGCAGTACTTC.

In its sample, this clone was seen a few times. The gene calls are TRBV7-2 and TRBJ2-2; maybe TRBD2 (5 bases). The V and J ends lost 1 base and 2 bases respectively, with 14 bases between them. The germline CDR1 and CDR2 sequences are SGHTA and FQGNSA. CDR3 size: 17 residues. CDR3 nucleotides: TGTGCCAGCAGCTTAGATCTACCGGGGATTAACACCGGGGAGCTGTTTTTT. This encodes CASSLDLPGINTGELFF.

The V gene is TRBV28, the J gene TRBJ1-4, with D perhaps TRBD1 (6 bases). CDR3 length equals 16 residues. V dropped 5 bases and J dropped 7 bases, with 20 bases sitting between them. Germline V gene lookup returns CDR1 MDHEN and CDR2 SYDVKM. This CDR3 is CASSTGFGPRAEKLFF. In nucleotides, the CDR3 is TGTGCCAGCAGTACAGGGTTCGGCCCACGGGCTGAAAAACTGTTTTTT.

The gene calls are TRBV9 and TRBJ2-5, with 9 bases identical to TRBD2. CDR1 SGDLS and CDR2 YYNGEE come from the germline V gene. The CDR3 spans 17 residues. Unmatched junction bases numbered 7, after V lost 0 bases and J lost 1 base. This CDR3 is CASSVATGGRGQETQYF. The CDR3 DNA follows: TGTGCCAGCAGCGTAGCTACGGGCGGGAGGGGCCAAGAGACCCAGTACTTC. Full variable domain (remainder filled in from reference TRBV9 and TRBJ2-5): DSGVTQTPKHLITATGQRVTLRCSPRSGDLSVYWYQQSLDQGLQFLIQYYNGEERAKGNILERFSAQQFPDLHSELNLSSLELGDSALYFCASSVATGGRGQETQYFGPGTRLLVL.

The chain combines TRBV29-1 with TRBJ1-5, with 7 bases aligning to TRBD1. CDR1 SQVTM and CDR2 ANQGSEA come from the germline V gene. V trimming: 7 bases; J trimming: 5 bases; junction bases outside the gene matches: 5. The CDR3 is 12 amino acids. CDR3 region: CSAQGFDQPQHF. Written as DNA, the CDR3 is TGCAGCGCACAGGGGTTCGATCAGCCCCAGCATTTT.

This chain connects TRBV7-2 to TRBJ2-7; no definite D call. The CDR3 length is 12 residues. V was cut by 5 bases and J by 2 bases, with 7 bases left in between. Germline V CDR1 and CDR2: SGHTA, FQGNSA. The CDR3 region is CASSLTTYEQYF. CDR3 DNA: TGTGCCAGCAGCCTTACTACCTACGAGCAGTACTTC.

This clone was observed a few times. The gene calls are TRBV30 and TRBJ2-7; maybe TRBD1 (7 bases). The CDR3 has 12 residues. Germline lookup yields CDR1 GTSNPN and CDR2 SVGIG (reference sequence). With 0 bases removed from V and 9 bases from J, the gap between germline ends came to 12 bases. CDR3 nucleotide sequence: TGTGCCTGGAGTGTCAACAGGGGAGGGCAGTACTTC. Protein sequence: CAWSVNRGGQYF.

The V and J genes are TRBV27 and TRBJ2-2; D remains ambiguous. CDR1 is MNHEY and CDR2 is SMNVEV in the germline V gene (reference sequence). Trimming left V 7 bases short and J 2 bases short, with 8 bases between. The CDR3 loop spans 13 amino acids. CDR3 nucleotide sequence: TGTGCCAGCATGTTGGGCAACACCGGGGAGCTGTTTTTT. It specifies CASMLGNTGELFF.

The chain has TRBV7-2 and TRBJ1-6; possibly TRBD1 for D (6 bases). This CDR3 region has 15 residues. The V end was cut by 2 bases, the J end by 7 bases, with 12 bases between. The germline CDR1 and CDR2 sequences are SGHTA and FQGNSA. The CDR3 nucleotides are TGTGCCAGCAGCTTAAGGCGGGGGGCGAATTCACCCCTCCACTTT. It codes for CASSLRRGANSPLHF.

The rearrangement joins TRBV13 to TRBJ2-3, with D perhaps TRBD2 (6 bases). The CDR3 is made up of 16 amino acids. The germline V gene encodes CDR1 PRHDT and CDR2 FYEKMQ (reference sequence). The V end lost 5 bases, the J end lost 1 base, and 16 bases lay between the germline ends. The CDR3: CASSRRRAGGTDTQYF. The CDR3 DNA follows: TGTGCCAGCAGCCGACGGAGGGCCGGGGGCACAGATACGCAGTATTTT.